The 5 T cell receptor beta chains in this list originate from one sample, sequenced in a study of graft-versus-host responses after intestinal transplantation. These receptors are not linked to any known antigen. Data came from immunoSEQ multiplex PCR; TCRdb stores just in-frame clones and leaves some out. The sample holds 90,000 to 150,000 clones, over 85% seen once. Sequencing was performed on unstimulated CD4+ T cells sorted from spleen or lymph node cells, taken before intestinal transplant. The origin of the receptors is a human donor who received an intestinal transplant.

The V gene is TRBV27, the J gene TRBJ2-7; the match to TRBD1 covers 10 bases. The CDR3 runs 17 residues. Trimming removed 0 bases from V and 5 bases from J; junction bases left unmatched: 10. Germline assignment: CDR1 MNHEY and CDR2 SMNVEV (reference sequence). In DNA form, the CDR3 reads TGTGCCAGCAGTTTATCCAGAAGGACAGGGGGAACGCACGAGCAGTACTTC. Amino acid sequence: CASSLSRRTGGTHEQYF.

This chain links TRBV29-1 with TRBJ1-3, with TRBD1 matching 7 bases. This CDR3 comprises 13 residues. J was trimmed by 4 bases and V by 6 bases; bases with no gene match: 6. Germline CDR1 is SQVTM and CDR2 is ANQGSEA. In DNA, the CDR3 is TGCAGCGTGAGCCGGGACAGCGGAAACACCATATATTTT. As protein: CSVSRDSGNTIYF. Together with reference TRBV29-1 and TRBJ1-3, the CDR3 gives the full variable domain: SAVISQKPSRDICQRGTSLTIQCQVDSQVTMMFWYRQQPGQSLTLIATANQGSEATYESGFVIDKFPISRPNLTFSTLTVSNMSPEDSSIYLCSVSRDSGNTIYFGEGSWLTVV.

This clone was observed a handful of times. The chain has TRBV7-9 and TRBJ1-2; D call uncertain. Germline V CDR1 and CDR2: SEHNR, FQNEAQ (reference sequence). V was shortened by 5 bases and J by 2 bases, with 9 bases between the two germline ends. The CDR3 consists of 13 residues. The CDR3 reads CASSPVVNYGYTF. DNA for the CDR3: TGTGCCAGCAGCCCAGTAGTCAACTATGGCTACACCTTC.

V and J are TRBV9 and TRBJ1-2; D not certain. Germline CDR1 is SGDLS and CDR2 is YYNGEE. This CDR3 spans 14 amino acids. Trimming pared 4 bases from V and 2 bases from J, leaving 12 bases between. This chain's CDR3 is CASSSRTVNYGYTF. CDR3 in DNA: TGTGCCAGCAGCTCACGAACAGTAAACTATGGCTACACCTTC.

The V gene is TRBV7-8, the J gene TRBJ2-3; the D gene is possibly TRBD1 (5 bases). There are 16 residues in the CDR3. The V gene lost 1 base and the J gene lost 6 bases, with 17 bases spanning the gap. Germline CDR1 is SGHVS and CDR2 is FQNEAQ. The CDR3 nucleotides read TGTGCCAGCAGCTTAGGACCCGTCAACTCAGGGGATACGCAGTATTTT. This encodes CASSLGPVNSGDTQYF.